Listed here are 27 T cell receptor beta chains from one sample, sequenced in a study of blood T cell repertoires in COVID-19. TCRdb keeps only in-frame clones here, not all; method: immunoSEQ multiplex PCR. There are roughly 370,000 clones in the sample; approximately 87% occur only once, and approximately 9.3% lies in the top ten. Sequenced: PBMCs or T cells enriched from blood (not recorded which). These receptors originate from a woman between 45 and 65 years old who had recovered from COVID-19.

The chain has TRBV5-1 and TRBJ2-3; 9 bases are shared with TRBD1. The germline V gene encodes CDR1 SGHRS and CDR2 YFSETQ. The CDR3 length is 15 residues. With 4 bases clipped from V and 2 bases from J, the junction kept 5 bases outside the gene matches. The CDR3 nucleotides read TGCGCCAGCAGCAAAGGGGACAGGGACACAGATACGCAGTATTTT. Its translation: CASSKGDRDTDTQYF. Full variable domain (missing parts from reference TRBV5-1 and TRBJ2-3): KAGVTQTPRYLIKTRGQQVTLSCSPISGHRSVSWYQQTPGQGLQFLFEYFSETQRNKGNFPGRFSGRQFSNSRSEMNVSTLELGDSALYLCASSKGDRDTDTQYFGPGTRLTVL.

The count of this clone is one. The rearrangement joins TRBV5-6 to TRBJ2-7; D possibly corresponds to TRBD1 (5 bases). With 1 base removed from V and 3 bases from J, the gap between germline ends came to 14 bases. Germline V gene data show CDR1 as SGHDT and CDR2 as YYEEEE. This CDR3 spans 15 amino acids. This chain's CDR3 is CASSLTRDTFYEQYF. CDR3 sequence (DNA): TGTGCCAGCAGCTTGACCAGGGATACCTTCTACGAGCAGTACTTC.

This chain joins TRBV7-9 and TRBJ2-5, with D perhaps matching TRBD1 (5 bases). In germline, CDR1 is SEHNR, CDR2 FQNEAQ (reference sequence). Trimming shortened V by 1 base and J by 5 bases, and 11 bases separated the two germline ends. This CDR3 region has 14 residues. The CDR3 here is CASSLVYSGETQYF. The CDR3 coding sequence is TGTGCCAGCAGCTTAGTTTACTCAGGGGAGACCCAGTACTTC.

V and J are TRBV10-3 and TRBJ2-3, with 8 bases that match TRBD2. Unmatched junction bases numbered 3, after V lost 0 bases and J lost 4 bases. The germline gives CDR1 ENHRY, CDR2 SYGVKD. This CDR3 region has 15 residues. The CDR3 nucleotides are TGTGCCATCAGTGAGTCGGGACTAGGCGCAGATACGCAGTATTTT. Protein sequence: CAISESGLGADTQYF.

The chain recombines TRBV27 with TRBJ1-2, with 7 bases matching TRBD1. The CDR3 length is 14 residues. Trimming took 4 bases from V and 8 from J; bases not matched to a gene: 10. The V gene's germline CDR1 is MNHEY and CDR2 SMNVEV (reference sequence). CDR3: CASSSTGINYGYTF. CDR3 nucleotide sequence: TGTGCCAGCAGTTCGACAGGGATTAATTACGGCTACACCTTC.

The V call is TRBV25-1, the J call TRBJ1-4, with 10 positions matching TRBD1. Trimming at V came to 5 bases and at J to 7 bases, leaving 7 bases not matched to a gene. CDR3 length equals 15 residues. CDR1 and CDR2 (germline): MGHDK, SYGVNS. CDR3 protein: CASSPWTGGTEKLFF. As DNA, the CDR3 is TGTGCCAGCAGTCCCTGGACAGGGGGAACTGAAAAACTGTTTTTT.

This rearrangement joins TRBV5-4 to TRBJ1-1, with a weak D call TRBD1 (6 bases). The V and J ends lost 4 bases and 3 bases respectively, with 13 bases between them. Germline values: CDR1 SGHNT, CDR2 YYREEE (reference sequence). This CDR3 is 14 amino acids long. In DNA, the CDR3 is TGTGCCAGCAGCACGACAGGAGGTTACACTGAAGCTTTCTTT. Protein sequence: CASSTTGGYTEAFF. Together with reference TRBV5-4 and TRBJ1-1, the CDR3 gives the full variable domain: ETGVTQSPTHLIKTRGQQVTLRCSSQSGHNTVSWYQQALGQGPQFIFQYYREEENGRGNFPPRFSGLQFPNYSSELNVNALELDDSALYLCASSTTGGYTEAFFGQGTRLTVV.

The V and J genes are TRBV5-4 and TRBJ2-5; 11 bases fit TRBD2. The CDR3 runs 18 residues. J was trimmed by 4 bases and V by 0 bases; bases with no gene match: 11. Germline values: CDR1 SGHNT, CDR2 YYREEE (reference sequence). CDR3 residues: CASSLGLTSGGGTETQYF. The DNA of the CDR3 is TGTGCCAGCAGCTTGGGCCTAACTAGCGGGGGCGGGACAGAGACCCAGTACTTC. The whole variable domain, remainder taken from reference TRBV5-4 and TRBJ2-5, is ETGVTQSPTHLIKTRGQQVTLRCSSQSGHNTVSWYQQALGQGPQFIFQYYREEENGRGNFPPRFSGLQFPNYSSELNVNALELDDSALYLCASSLGLTSGGGTETQYFGPGTRLLVL.

The CDR3: CASSESPGQKFSTEAFF. The CDR3 DNA reads TGTGCCAGCAGTGAATCACCGGGACAGAAATTTAGCACTGAAGCTTTCTTT. This rearrangement joins TRBV6-1 to TRBJ1-1; 7 nucleotides agree with TRBD1. From germline, CDR1 is MNHNS and CDR2 SASEGT. The trim removed 2 bases at V and 4 bases at J, leaving 13 bases unmatched. The CDR3 is 17 amino acids.

The rearrangement uses TRBV27 and TRBJ2-3; D may be TRBD2 (6 bases). The CDR3 sequence is 16 residues long. Germline V gene lookup returns CDR1 MNHEY and CDR2 SMNVEV (reference sequence). Trimming left V 5 bases short and J 4 bases short, with 19 bases between. In DNA form, the CDR3 reads TGTGCCAGCAGTCCTTCGACACGGGGGTGGGCAGATACGCAGTATTTT. It translates to CASSPSTRGWADTQYF.

The gene calls are TRBV7-2 and TRBJ1-2; 8 positions match TRBD1. Germline assignment: CDR1 SGHTA and CDR2 FQGNSA. Trimming took 5 bases from V and 7 from J; bases not matched to a gene: 15. This CDR3 is built from 16 residues. This CDR3 reads CASSITGTGVFGGYTF. CDR3 in DNA: TGTGCCAGCAGCATTACCGGGACAGGAGTATTTGGTGGCTACACCTTC.

The chain has TRBV10-3 and TRBJ1-5; no definite D call. V lost 0 bases and J 7 bases, leaving 10 bases between the germline ends. The CDR3 has 14 residues. From germline, CDR1 is ENHRY and CDR2 SYGVKD. The CDR3 sequence: CAISESVLGQPQHF. The CDR3 DNA reads TGTGCCATCAGTGAGTCGGTTTTGGGCCAGCCCCAGCATTTT.

The chain employs TRBV3-1 (or the pseudogene TRBV3-2) and TRBJ1-2; 10 bases are shared with TRBD1. There are 16 residues in the CDR3. Germline assignment: CDR1 LGHDT and CDR2 YNNKEL (reference sequence). Germline trimming cut 4 bases from V and 4 bases from J; bases unmatched to any gene: 9. The CDR3 loop is CASSLTGTGVIYGYTF. CDR3 DNA: TGTGCCAGCAGCCTCACCGGGACAGGGGTGATCTATGGCTACACCTTC.

The gene calls are TRBV12-5 and TRBJ1-1; D unresolved. CDR3 length: 14 residues. Germline lookup yields CDR1 LGHNT and CDR2 FRNRAP. Between the trimmed V and J ends, which lost 5 bases and 0 bases, there was a span of 10 bases. CDR3 sequence: CASGPENMNTEAFF. The CDR3 region has the DNA TGTGCTAGTGGTCCCGAGAATATGAACACTGAAGCTTTCTTT.

The chain is built from TRBV6-6 and TRBJ1-3, with 7 nucleotides matching TRBD1. With 5 bases clipped from V and 2 bases from J, the junction kept 12 bases outside the gene matches. CDR1 and CDR2 (germline): MNHNY, SVGAGI (reference sequence). The CDR3 loop spans 17 amino acids. The CDR3 reads CASSRPGLQGAGNTIYF. The CDR3 DNA sequence: TGTGCCAGCAGTCGCCCGGGCCTCCAGGGGGCTGGAAACACCATATATTTT.

The J gene is TRBJ1-2, the V gene TRBV5-5, with 7 bases lining up with TRBD1. V shed 3 bases, J shed 7 bases, and the junction held 6 bases outside the gene matches. The germline V gene has CDR1 SGHKS and CDR2 YYEKEE (reference sequence). There are 13 residues in the CDR3. The CDR3 reads CASSSPAGGGYTF. DNA of the CDR3: TGTGCCAGCAGCTCCCCGGCAGGGGGTGGCTACACCTTC.

The V and J genes are TRBV2 and TRBJ2-7; TRBD2 aligns across 10 bases. This CDR3 comprises 17 residues. Germline V gives CDR1 SNHLY, CDR2 FYNNEI. V dropped 6 bases and J dropped 2; count of bases not matched to a gene: 13. The CDR3 is CASSLLAGEIGPYEQYF. CDR3 DNA sequence: TGTGCCAGCAGCCTCCTAGCGGGGGAAATCGGGCCCTACGAGCAGTACTTC.

In DNA, the CDR3 is TGTGCCAGCAGCCCTTCGGGGGTCACTGAAGCTTTCTTT. Amino acids: CASSPSGVTEAFF. This chain connects TRBV7-6 to TRBJ1-1; D may be TRBD1 (5 bases). In germline, CDR1 is SGHVS, CDR2 FNYEAQ. This CDR3 comprises 13 residues. V was cut by 5 bases and J by 4 bases, with 11 bases left in between.

The J gene is TRBJ2-7, the V gene TRBV19; weak D call: TRBD1 (6 bases). The V and J ends lost 3 bases and 0 bases respectively, with 15 bases between them. The CDR3 runs 16 residues. From germline, CDR1 is LNHDA and CDR2 SQIVND (reference sequence). CDR3: CASSMGVQGNSYEQYF. DNA for the CDR3: TGTGCCAGTAGTATGGGGGTGCAGGGGAACTCCTACGAGCAGTACTTC.

The chain joins TRBV18 to TRBJ1-1; D ambiguous. Trimming took off 0 bases at V and 4 bases at J, with 9 bases between the two ends. From germline, CDR1 is KGHSH and CDR2 LQKENI. The CDR3 loop spans 14 amino acids. Written as DNA, the CDR3 is TGTGCCAGCTCACCACCGGGAGGGATCACTGAAGCTTTCTTT. It yields the protein CASSPPGGITEAFF.

The chain links TRBV3-1 (or the pseudogene TRBV3-2) to TRBJ2-7, with TRBD1 identical over 7 bases. This CDR3 is 13 amino acids long. Trimming removed 0 bases from V and 8 bases from J; junction bases left unmatched: 4. In germline, CDR1 is LGHDT, CDR2 YNNKEL (reference sequence). CDR3 in amino acids: CASSQDGTAKQYF. CDR3 sequence (DNA): TGTGCCAGCAGCCAAGACGGGACAGCTAAGCAGTACTTC.

The chain couples TRBV5-1 to TRBJ1-4, with D tentatively TRBD1 (5 bases). This CDR3 is built from 15 residues. Germline-derived CDR1 and CDR2 are SGHRS and YFSETQ. The V end lost 6 bases, the J end lost 3 bases, and 15 bases lay between the germline ends. The DNA of the CDR3 is TGCGCCAGCACTCCGTGGGCAGGGTCTAATGAAAAACTGTTTTTT. Translation: CASTPWAGSNEKLFF.

The rearrangement uses TRBV2 and TRBJ1-1; no firm D call. This CDR3 comprises 14 residues. Trimming pared 4 bases from V and 0 bases from J, leaving 9 bases between. Germline V gives CDR1 SNHLY, CDR2 FYNNEI. The CDR3 DNA reads as TGTGCCAGCAGTGGACACCTACTGAACACTGAAGCTTTCTTT. Protein sequence: CASSGHLLNTEAFF.

This chain connects TRBV3-1 (or the pseudogene TRBV3-2) to TRBJ2-7; 12 bases map to TRBD2. Germline loops: CDR1 LGHDT, CDR2 YNNKEL (reference sequence). The CDR3 spans 15 residues. V was clipped by 6 bases and J by 3 bases; unmatched bases: 6. CDR3 protein: CASSLTTSGGYEQYF. CDR3 nucleotides: TGTGCCAGCAGTCTTACGACTAGCGGGGGCTACGAGCAGTACTTC.

The V call is TRBV19, the J call TRBJ2-4; 7 positions match TRBD1. Looked up from germline, CDR1 is LNHDA and CDR2 is SQIVND (reference sequence). This CDR3 comprises 15 residues. Trimming removed 6 bases from V and 0 bases from J; junction bases left unmatched: 5. The CDR3 nucleotides read TGTGCCAGTAGGGGGGACAGATTAGCCAAAAACATTCAGTACTTC. As protein: CASRGDRLAKNIQYF.

This clone showed up just once. The rearrangement links TRBV18 to TRBJ1-5, with no clear D. Germline V gives CDR1 KGHSH, CDR2 LQKENI. The CDR3 covers 13 residues. Trimming stripped 3 bases from V and 4 bases from J, with 7 bases between. CDR3 nucleotide sequence: TGTGCCAGCTCACCGTGGGAGAATCAGCCCCAGCATTTT. Translation gives CASSPWENQPQHF.

This rearrangement joins TRBV19 to TRBJ2-5; perhaps TRBD1 as D (6 bases). Germline CDR1 LNHDA, CDR2 SQIVND (reference sequence). The V gene lost 5 bases and the J gene lost 7 bases, with 14 bases spanning the gap. This CDR3 comprises 13 residues. The CDR3 sequence is CASSPGDFGTQYF. In DNA, the CDR3 is TGTGCCAGTAGTCCAGGGGATTTTGGGACCCAGTACTTC. Variable domain in full (rest from reference TRBV19 and TRBJ2-5): DGGITQSPKYLFRKEGQNVTLSCEQNLNHDAMYWYRQDPGQGLRLIYYSQIVNDFQKGDIAEGYSVSREKKESFPLTVTSAQKNPTAFYLCASSPGDFGTQYFGPGTRLLVL.